This entry lists 10 T cell receptor beta chains sequenced from one sample in a study of T-cell memory formation after mild COVID-19. MiXCR, applied by TCRdb to the 5' RACE reads, yields one record per CDR3 protein. The sample carries hundreds of thousands of distinct CDR3 sequences, approximately 15% recorded once. The material sequenced was PBMCs or a T cell subset sorted from them (not recorded which). The receptors stem from a man aged 18 to 29 who had mild COVID-19 (a few samples of this study predate the infection). Cell type and time point are not known.

This clonotype was recorded many times. The genes are TRBV9 and TRBJ2-5, with D uncertain. Trimming took 2 bases from V and 4 from J, leaving 9 bases between them. This CDR3 comprises 13 residues. Germline CDR1 reads SGDLS; CDR2 reads YYNGEE. CDR3 amino acids: CASSVDPVETQYF. As DNA, the CDR3 is TGTGCCAGCAGCGTCGACCCGGTAGAGACCCAGTACTTC.

The chain recombines TRBV6-6 with TRBJ2-7; D call uncertain. This CDR3 region has 13 residues. Germline CDR1 reads MNHNY; CDR2 reads SVGAGI (reference sequence). V was trimmed by 4 bases and J by 2 bases, leaving 9 bases between them. CDR3 residues: CASSLQQTYEQYV. As DNA, the CDR3 is TGTGCCAGCAGTTTACAGCAAACCTACGAGCAGTACGTC.

The V call is TRBV7-2, the J call TRBJ1-2; TRBD1 agrees at 9 bases. Germline V gene sequence: CDR1 SGHTA, CDR2 FQGNSA. The CDR3 runs to 14 residues. Unmatched junction bases numbered 11, after V lost 2 bases and J lost 13 bases. The CDR3 DNA is TGTGCCAGCAGCTTAACCCCGGGACAGGGAAAGAGCACCTTC. Translating gives CASSLTPGQGKSTF.

V is TRBV6-2 or TRBV6-3 and J is TRBJ2-7, with D hard to call. Between the trimmed V and J ends, which lost 6 bases and 7 bases, there was a span of 10 bases. CDR1 and CDR2 (germline): MNHEY, SVGEGT. This CDR3 is built from 11 residues. The CDR3 region is CASSSVLEQYF. The CDR3 region has the DNA TGTGCCAGCAGCTCGGTTTTGGAGCAGTACTTC.

This clonotype was found many times. The chain has TRBV5-1 and TRBJ1-6; D ambiguous. Germline V gene data show CDR1 as SGHRS and CDR2 as YFSETQ. The CDR3 is 15 amino acids. Deletions cut 0 bases from V and 8 bases from J, with 12 bases between. CDR3 amino acids: CASSLGGARYSPLHF. CDR3 DNA: TGCGCCAGCAGCTTGGGGGGAGCCCGGTATTCACCCCTCCACTTT.

A few counts support this clonotype. The chain combines TRBV5-1 with TRBJ2-7; perhaps TRBD1 as D (5 bases). The V gene's germline CDR1 is SGHRS and CDR2 YFSETQ. This CDR3 has 12 amino acids. V was pared by 7 bases and J by 5 bases, with 13 bases between. CDR3 sequence reads: CASGPPGHEQYF. DNA for the CDR3: TGCGCCAGCGGCCCCCCAGGGCACGAGCAGTACTTC.

This rearrangement joins TRBV7-2 to TRBJ1-6; D may be TRBD1 (6 bases). V was shortened by 5 bases and J by 8 bases, with 16 bases between the two germline ends. The CDR3 totals 15 residues. From germline, CDR1 is SGHTA and CDR2 FQGNSA. CDR3 sequence (DNA): TGTGCCAGCAGCCCGCAGGGGCCCAACGATTCACCCCTCCACTTT. Protein: CASSPQGPNDSPLHF.

The CDR3 loop reads CASSPAMTGELFF. The CDR3 nucleotides are TGCGCCAGCAGCCCCGCAATGACCGGGGAGCTGTTTTTT. The gene calls are TRBV5-1 and TRBJ2-2, with no clear D. The CDR3 is 13 residues long. Looked up from germline, CDR1 is SGHRS and CDR2 is YFSETQ. V lost 4 bases to trimming and J lost 5 bases, with 9 bases between them.

The V call is TRBV7-2, the J call TRBJ2-3; 9 nucleotides agree with TRBD2. Germline CDR1 is SGHTA and CDR2 is FQGNSA. J gave up 4 bases and V 1 base, and 15 bases lay outside the gene matches. The CDR3 extends over 19 amino acids. The CDR3 reads CASSLGSAGGFLGADTQYF. The CDR3 coding sequence is TGTGCCAGCAGCTTAGGGTCAGCGGGGGGCTTCCTTGGGGCAGATACGCAGTATTTT.

This sequence joins TRBV28 and TRBJ2-7, with TRBD2 matching 9 bases. CDR1 and CDR2 (germline): MDHEN, SYDVKM. The CDR3 has 16 amino acids. Unmatched junction bases numbered 13, after V lost 6 bases and J lost 4 bases. CDR3 nucleotides: TGTGCCAGCAGCACCCCGGGGCGGGGGGGAAGATACGAGCAGTACGTC. It encodes CASSTPGRGGRYEQYV.